This T cell receptor (beta chain) was recorded in a study of blood T cell repertoires in COVID-19. V gave up 7 bases and J gave up 10 bases; unmatched junction bases: 4. The CDR3 contains 12 residues. Germline V CDR1 and CDR2: MDHEN, SYDVKM. Authors' data handling: The authors estimated nucleated cell counts from reference gene primer amplification. The assay was immunoSEQ multiplex PCR, and TCRdb's table has in-frame clones only and misses some. V, J and clone size derive from that table, while D and trimming were established from the DNA sequence. Of roughly 70,000 clones in the sample, 75% to 95% were seen once.

The chain combines TRBV28 with TRBJ1-6, with TRBD1 identical over 7 bases. Sequencing was done on a sample of peripheral blood. The sequence was obtained from a human donor in a cohort sampled during active COVID-19. Here the CDR3 reads CASTTGVSPLHF. CDR3 coding DNA: TGTGCCAGCACCACAGGGGTGTCACCCCTCCACTTT. The full variable domain, its missing parts supplied by reference TRBV28 and TRBJ1-6, is DVKVTQSSRYLVKRTGEKVFLECVQDMDHENMFWYRQDPGLGLRLIYFSYDVKMKEKGDIPEGYSVSREKKERFSLILESASTNQTSMYLCASTTGVSPLHFGNGTRLTVT.